This TCR beta chain was captured by sequencing in a study of blood T cells in healthy people across ages. Study-level results: With unsorted PBMCs, a conclusive comparison of naive versus antigen-experienced cells was not possible.

Points on this clonotype: Its target is not known.

For the second PCR, which ran for about 6 to 11 cycles, a sample-barcoded 5' primer and a J-beta primer mix were used. The template-switch adaptor, which had 12 random nucleotides, put a tag on each cDNA molecule. TCRdb recomputed calls from the 5' RACE reads with MiXCR, one row per CDR3 protein. Of about 1,500,000 distinct CDR3 sequences in the sample, about 40% are singletons; the top ten hold 7.9%. V gave up 3 bases and J gave up 8 bases; unmatched junction bases: 9. Germline V gene sequence: CDR1 MGHRA, CDR2 YSYEKL. The CDR3 has 15 residues. This chain joins TRBV4-1 and TRBJ2-1; 8 nucleotides align to TRBD1. The sequenced material came from blood. The sequence derives from a woman under 30 in good health. The CDR3 spells CASSQEGRGRDEQFF. The CDR3 DNA reads as TGCGCCAGCAGCCAGGAGGGCAGGGGGCGCGATGAGCAGTTCTTC.